Below are 9 T cell receptor beta chains sequenced from a single sample in a study of Graves' ophthalmopathy and Graves' hyperthyroidism. For repertoire sequencing, the TCR beta CDR3 regions were amplified from RNA transcripts. A first-round RT-PCR used HTBI primers, followed by a second-round multiplex PCR. TCRdb reprocessed the multiplex PCR reads via MiXCR and lists one record per CDR3 protein. The table shows a few hundred thousand distinct CDR3 sequences, with more than 20% occurring only once. The sequencing sample was made of peripheral blood. The receptors shown here come from a woman aged 18-29 years with stable Graves' hyperthyroidism.

The rearrangement joins TRBV12-5 to TRBJ1-2; 9 nucleotides match TRBD1. This CDR3 contains 13 residues. The V segment lost 6 bases and the J segment 5 bases; nucleotides outside the gene matches: 4. The germline CDR1 and CDR2 sequences are LGHNT and FRNRAP. CDR3 bases: TGTGCTAGTGGAACCGGGACAGGGTATGGCTACACCTTC. Translated, it gives CASGTGTGYGYTF.

This clonotype was detected many times. The V and J genes are TRBV7-8 and TRBJ2-3, with D perhaps TRBD2 (6 bases). CDR1 is SGHVS and CDR2 is FQNEAQ in the germline V gene. This CDR3 has 14 amino acids. The V end was cut by 5 bases, the J end by 1 base, with 10 bases between. Written as DNA, the CDR3 is TGTGCCAGCAGCCCGGGGACTGGCACAGATACGCAGTATTTT. Protein product: CASSPGTGTDTQYF. Full variable domain (rest looked up from reference TRBV7-8 and TRBJ2-3): GAGVSQSPRYKVAKRGQDVALRCDPISGHVSLFWYQQALGQGPEFLTYFQNEAQLDKSGLPSDRFFAERPEGSVSTLKIQRTQQEDSAVYLCASSPGTGTDTQYFGPGTRLTVL.

This clonotype was picked up many times. The gene calls are TRBV7-2 and TRBJ1-6, with D possibly matching TRBD1 (5 bases). The germline gives CDR1 SGHTA, CDR2 FQGNSA. The CDR3 consists of 15 residues. V was shortened by 3 bases and J by 5 bases, with 11 bases between the two germline ends. In nucleotides, the CDR3 is TGTGCCAGCAGCTTGCGACAGAGAAATAATTCACCCCTCCACTTT. Translating gives CASSLRQRNNSPLHF.

This clonotype appeared many times. The chain uses TRBV15 and TRBJ1-5; no definite D call. V lost 3 bases to trimming and J lost 2 bases, with 11 bases between them. This CDR3 region has 15 residues. Germline CDR1 is LNHNV and CDR2 is YYDKDF (reference sequence). The CDR3 is CATSRTGLGNQPQHF. In nucleotides, the CDR3 is TGTGCCACCAGCAGGACTGGCCTTGGCAATCAGCCCCAGCATTTT.

This clonotype was counted at least ten times. The rearrangement links TRBV5-1 to TRBJ2-7; a possible D gene is TRBD1 (5 bases). The ends were cut back, 4 bases at V and 0 bases at J, with 11 bases in the middle. Germline loops: CDR1 SGHRS, CDR2 YFSETQ. The length of the CDR3 is 14 residues. This CDR3 is CASSRTTDSYEQYF. In DNA form, the CDR3 reads TGCGCCAGCAGCCGAACGACAGACTCCTACGAGCAGTACTTC. Full variable domain (remainder filled in from reference TRBV5-1 and TRBJ2-7): KAGVTQTPRYLIKTRGQQVTLSCSPISGHRSVSWYQQTPGQGLQFLFEYFSETQRNKGNFPGRFSGRQFSNSRSEMNVSTLELGDSALYLCASSRTTDSYEQYFGPGTRLTVT.

This clonotype was picked up one time. This sequence joins TRBV5-1 and TRBJ1-6; no definite D call. Germline values: CDR1 SGHRS, CDR2 YFSETQ. The ends were cut back, 0 bases at V and 3 bases at J, with 4 bases in the middle. The CDR3 is made up of 14 amino acids. DNA for the CDR3: TGCGCCAGCAGCTTGGAGAGCTATAATTCACCCCTCCACTTT. This gives the protein CASSLESYNSPLHF.

This clonotype was found many times. The rearrangement links TRBV28 to TRBJ2-6; the D is unclear. CDR1 and CDR2 from the germline V gene are MDHEN and SYDVKM. The CDR3 is made up of 15 amino acids. V was clipped by 2 bases and J by 0 bases, with 5 bases between them. The CDR3 loop is CASSLPVSGANVLTF. DNA for the CDR3: TGTGCCAGCAGTTTACCCGTCTCTGGGGCCAACGTCCTGACTTTC.

This clonotype appeared many times. The chain joins TRBV28 to TRBJ2-3; D is ambiguous. V was pared by 3 bases and J by 1 base, with 8 bases between. The CDR3 has 14 residues. CDR1 and CDR2 (germline): MDHEN, SYDVKM. This chain's CDR3 is CASSLGSRTDTQYF. The CDR3 region has the DNA TGTGCCAGCAGTTTGGGCTCCCGCACAGATACGCAGTATTTT.

This clonotype was seen ten or more times. This chain uses TRBV29-1 with TRBJ2-5; tentative D call: TRBD2 (6 bases). CDR1 is SQVTM, CDR2 ANQGSEA, per germline. V lost 7 bases and J lost 1, with 13 bases in between. The CDR3 loop spans 13 amino acids. CDR3 protein: CSARTTIQETQYF. The CDR3 coding sequence is TGCAGCGCCCGGACTACCATCCAAGAGACCCAGTACTTC.